The next 28 T cell receptor beta chains were all read from a single sample in a study of T cells in Graves' hyperthyroidism and ophthalmopathy. The TCR beta CDR3 regions underwent amplification using RNA transcripts as the source. The HTBI primer set drove a first-round RT-PCR of the TCR CDR3. One entry per CDR3 protein, called by TCRdb with MiXCR from the multiplex PCR reads. The sample shows 300,000 to 450,000 distinct CDR3 sequences, over 15% of them seen only once. The sequenced sample consisted of blood. Receptor source: a woman in her 40s with Graves' ophthalmopathy.

This clonotype was seen only a few times. The chain has TRBV7-9 and TRBJ1-1; D possibly corresponds to TRBD1 (6 bases). The CDR3 extends over 12 amino acids. Germline CDR1 reads SEHNR; CDR2 reads FQNEAQ (reference sequence). Trimming pared 5 bases from V and 8 bases from J, leaving 12 bases between. The CDR3 here is CASSALTGEAFF. The DNA for the CDR3 is TGTGCCAGCAGCGCCCTAACAGGGGAAGCTTTCTTT.

This clonotype occurred many times. CDR3 region: CASSGRDNERESYEQYF. The CDR3 DNA sequence: TGTGCCAGCAGTGGGCGGGACAACGAGCGGGAGTCCTACGAGCAGTACTTC. V gene TRBV25-1 combines with J gene TRBJ2-7, with 8 bases lining up with TRBD2. Looked up from germline, CDR1 is MGHDK and CDR2 is SYGVNS. V lost 4 bases, J lost 1 base, and 12 bases stayed unmatched. This CDR3 is 17 amino acids long.

This clonotype was seen at least ten times. This chain connects TRBV29-1 to TRBJ1-2; 7 bases align to TRBD1. Germline V lookup: CDR1 SQVTM, CDR2 ANQGSEA. The ends lost 4 bases at V and 5 bases at J; junction bases unmatched: 4. CDR3 length: 12 residues. CDR3: CSVAGTEYGYTF. CDR3 nucleotide sequence: TGCAGCGTTGCCGGGACAGAGTATGGCTACACCTTC.

This clonotype was seen at least ten times. The V gene is TRBV6-5, the J gene TRBJ2-2, with D tentatively TRBD1 (7 bases). V dropped 8 bases and J dropped 5 bases, with 24 bases sitting between them. Germline-derived CDR1 and CDR2 are MNHEY and SVGAGI. This CDR3 is 17 amino acids long. CDR3 loop: CASARSVQGTGTGELFF. The CDR3 nucleotides are TGTGCCAGCGCCCGATCGGTACAGGGGACTGGGACCGGGGAGCTGTTTTTT.

This clonotype was seen many times. The chain is built from TRBV6-5 and TRBJ2-1; D is perhaps TRBD2 (6 bases). The CDR3 is 14 amino acids. V lost 8 bases to trimming and J lost 0 bases, with 11 bases between them. CDR1 and CDR2 (germline): MNHEY, SVGAGI. In nucleotides, the CDR3 is TGTGCCAGCCAGACTAGGAGCTCCTACAATGAGCAGTTCTTC. Its translation: CASQTRSSYNEQFF.

In its sample, this clonotype was seen many times. The gene calls are TRBV11-3 and TRBJ1-1; D may be TRBD1 (6 bases). Germline assignment: CDR1 SGHNT and CDR2 YENEEA. This CDR3 spans 15 amino acids. Trimming removed 1 base from V and 0 bases from J, with 9 bases in between. The CDR3 spells CASSLVGGVNTEAFF. The CDR3 DNA reads TGTGCCAGCAGCTTAGTCGGGGGCGTGAACACTGAAGCTTTCTTT.

This clonotype was seen at least ten times. The V and J genes are TRBV5-1 and TRBJ2-7; 8 positions match TRBD2. After removal of 2 bases from V and 5 bases from J, the junction contained 9 bases not matched to a gene. The CDR3 consists of 15 residues. Germline CDR1 is SGHRS and CDR2 is YFSETQ. This CDR3 reads CASSLLSGSFHEQYF. CDR3 in DNA: TGCGCCAGCAGCTTACTCAGCGGGAGTTTCCACGAGCAGTACTTC.

This clonotype was recorded at least ten times. This sequence joins TRBV6-2 or TRBV6-3 and TRBJ2-7, with 10 bases lining up with TRBD1. This CDR3 spans 15 amino acids. The germline gives CDR1 MNHEY, CDR2 SVGEGT. The V and J ends lost 6 bases and 3 bases, in that order; junction bases with no gene match: 8. Written as DNA, the CDR3 is TGTGCCAGCAGGATACCGGGACAGGGGAACTACGAGCAGTACTTC. Its translation is CASRIPGQGNYEQYF.

V is TRBV2 and J is TRBJ1-5, with a possible D match to TRBD1 (6 bases). The V and J ends lost 9 bases and 4 bases respectively, with 13 bases between them. The CDR3 sequence is 13 residues long. Germline CDR1 SNHLY, CDR2 FYNNEI. The CDR3 DNA follows: TGTGCCAGAGAAGAGGACAGAAATCAGCCCCAGCATTTT. It yields the protein CAREEDRNQPQHF.

The V call is TRBV11-2, the J call TRBJ2-7, with D unresolved. The V gene's germline CDR1 is SGHAT and CDR2 FQNNGV. There are 15 residues in the CDR3. V shed 3 bases and J shed 1 base, with 13 bases lying between them. The CDR3 DNA follows: TGTGCCAGCAGCTTGATAGCAGGAGCTTCCTACGAGCAGTACTTC. This encodes CASSLIAGASYEQYF.

This clonotype has more than one count but fewer than ten. The chain combines TRBV27 with TRBJ1-2, with a weak D call TRBD1 (6 bases). The CDR3 totals 15 residues. In germline, CDR1 is MNHEY, CDR2 SMNVEV (reference sequence). V gave up 6 bases and J gave up 0 bases, with 14 bases separating them. This CDR3 is CASSSLGGSNYGYTF. CDR3 nucleotide sequence: TGTGCCAGCAGCTCCCTCGGGGGCTCTAACTATGGCTACACCTTC.

This clonotype turned up a few times. The rearrangement uses TRBV11-2 and TRBJ2-3, with D possibly TRBD1 on 6 matching bases. Germline lookup yields CDR1 SGHAT and CDR2 FQNNGV. This CDR3 is 14 amino acids long. Trimming shortened V by 1 base and J by 5 bases, and 10 bases separated the two germline ends. In nucleotides, the CDR3 is TGTGCCAGCAGCTTAGGGACGGGACAAGATACGCAGTATTTT. It is translated as CASSLGTGQDTQYF. The variable domain in full, with the rest retrieved from reference TRBV11-2 and TRBJ2-3, is EAGVAQSPRYKIIEKRQSVAFWCNPISGHATLYWYQQILGQGPKLLIQFQNNGVVDDSQLPKDRFSAERLKGVDSTLKIQPAKLEDSAVYLCASSLGTGQDTQYFGPGTRLTVL.

This clonotype was found a few times. The CDR3 DNA follows: TGTGCCAGCAGTCGACAGCGGGAGAGTCTTTCCGGGGAGCTGTTTTTT. This codes for CASSRQRESLSGELFF. The V and J genes are TRBV4-2 and TRBJ2-2, with 8 bases aligning to TRBD2. V lost 6 bases to trimming and J lost 6 bases; unmatched junction nucleotides: 12. The CDR3 is 16 residues long. The germline CDR1 and CDR2 sequences are LGHNA and YNFKEQ.

The J gene is TRBJ2-6, the V gene TRBV28; 7 bases line up with TRBD1. This CDR3 has 14 residues. The junction had 16 bases not matched to a gene; V was cut back by 4 bases and J by 19 bases. CDR1 is MDHEN and CDR2 is SYDVKM in the germline V gene. For the CDR3, the DNA is TGTGCCAGCAGTTCCCAGGGACAGCAGCCTAGGTCCACTTTC. Translating gives CASSSQGQQPRSTF.

There are many counts of this clonotype. J is TRBJ2-2 and V is TRBV24-1; D not certain. Germline assignment: CDR1 KGHDR and CDR2 SFDVKD. This CDR3 has 13 residues. Trimming removed 7 bases from V and 8 bases from J, with 13 bases in between. The DNA for the CDR3 is TGTGCCACCAGCCGACACATTAGAGGGGAGCTGTTTTTT. It yields the protein CATSRHIRGELFF.

This clonotype was recorded many times. The chain employs TRBV28 and TRBJ1-2, with D maybe TRBD1 (5 bases). Trimming took off 10 bases at V and 4 bases at J, with 28 bases between the two ends. The CDR3 has 17 amino acids. Germline values: CDR1 MDHEN, CDR2 SYDVKM. The CDR3 is CATVGGAGVSPFYGYTF. CDR3 in DNA: TGTGCCACCGTGGGTGGGGCAGGAGTCTCCCCCTTCTATGGCTACACCTTC.

This clonotype was observed at least ten times. A much larger clone sits a single nucleotide away, making a read error possible. The rearrangement joins TRBV9 to TRBJ1-2; perhaps TRBD1 as D (6 bases). The germline gives CDR1 SGDLS, CDR2 YYNGEE. V shed 0 bases and J shed 7 bases, with 16 bases lying between them. The CDR3 consists of 15 residues. CDR3 sequence (DNA): TGTGCCAGCAGCGTAGAACAGGGATGGAGGGCTGGCTACACCTTC. This gives the protein CASSVEQGWRAGYTF.

This clonotype occurred a few times. The conserved phenylalanine or tryptophan normally closing the CDR3 is absent here, so this likely arose from a read error. The chain links TRBV12-3 or TRBV12-4 to TRBJ2-5, with D maybe TRBD1 (6 bases). Trimming shortened V by 2 bases and J by 5 bases, and 6 bases separated the two germline ends. CDR3 length equals 12 residues. CDR3 sequence: CASSLQGETQYS. For the CDR3, the DNA is TGTGCCAGCAGTTTACAGGGGGAGACCCAGTACTCC.

The rearrangement links TRBV6-1 to TRBJ2-7; 15 bases fit TRBD2. Germline trimming cut 4 bases from V and 0 bases from J; bases unmatched to any gene: 4. Per germline, CDR1 MNHNS and CDR2 SASEGT. The CDR3 covers 17 residues. The CDR3 is CASSARTSGRASYEQYF. The CDR3 coding sequence is TGTGCCAGCAGTGCCCGGACTAGCGGGAGGGCCTCCTACGAGCAGTACTTC.

Ten or more counts support this clonotype. The V and J genes are TRBV20-1 and TRBJ1-2; no definite D call. V was shortened by 4 bases and J by 8 bases, with 14 bases between the two germline ends. The CDR3 contains 12 residues. Looked up from germline, CDR1 is DFQATT and CDR2 is SNEGSKA (reference sequence). CDR3 bases: TGCAGTGCTAAACATATCGACGAAGGCTACACCTTC. This codes for CSAKHIDEGYTF.

This clonotype was detected ten times or more. The chain joins TRBV5-4 to TRBJ1-2; D may be TRBD1 (5 bases). Trimming removed 4 bases at V and 8 bases at J, with 24 bases between. The CDR3 is made up of 16 amino acids. CDR1 and CDR2 (germline): SGHNT, YYREEE (reference sequence). The CDR3 coding sequence is TGTGCCAGCAGCGATTGGCCGGGACGTAGTACCTCGGGCTACACCTTC. This encodes CASSDWPGRSTSGYTF.

In this sample, this clonotype turned up many times. The DNA for the CDR3 is TGTGCCAGCAGTTTAAGTAGGGGGCGAAGGTTGGGAACAGATACGCAGTATTTT. This sequence encodes CASSLSRGRRLGTDTQYF. The rearrangement uses TRBV27 and TRBJ2-3; 7 positions match TRBD1. Per germline, CDR1 MNHEY and CDR2 SMNVEV (reference sequence). J gave up 3 bases and V 2 bases, and 14 bases lay outside the gene matches. The CDR3 consists of 18 residues.

There are many counts of this clonotype. The chain joins TRBV28 to TRBJ2-7; no firm D call. Trimming took off 7 bases at V and 5 bases at J, with 15 bases between the two ends. Germline CDR1 is MDHEN and CDR2 is SYDVKM. CDR3 size: 13 residues. The CDR3 DNA reads TGTGCCAGCAACAGTTATCTGCCCGACGAGCAGTACTTC. Translation gives CASNSYLPDEQYF.

This clonotype was recorded at least ten times. This chain links TRBV6-5 with TRBJ2-1; TRBD2 agrees at 11 bases. The J segment lost 7 bases and the V segment lost 2 bases, leaving 10 bases of the junction unmatched. The CDR3 runs to 17 residues. Germline V gene data show CDR1 as MNHEY and CDR2 as SVGAGI. The CDR3 reads CASSYPSMTSGKNEQFF. CDR3 sequence (DNA): TGTGCCAGCAGTTACCCCAGTATGACTAGCGGGAAGAATGAGCAGTTCTTC.

The chain links TRBV29-1 to TRBJ2-5; 13 positions agree with TRBD2. Germline CDR1 is SQVTM and CDR2 is ANQGSEA. The trim removed 8 bases at V and 4 bases at J, leaving 7 bases unmatched. The CDR3 sequence is 14 residues long. CDR3 sequence reads: CSFYGLAGVETQYF. Written as DNA, the CDR3 is TGCAGCTTCTACGGACTAGCGGGAGTAGAGACCCAGTACTTC.

V is TRBV20-1 and J is TRBJ2-5, with 9 bases aligning to TRBD1. V lost 5 bases and J lost 3; bases outside the gene matches: 7. The CDR3 covers 14 residues. Germline V gene sequence: CDR1 DFQATT, CDR2 SNEGSKA (reference sequence). The CDR3 spells CSASWDRAKETQYF. CDR3 nucleotide sequence: TGCAGTGCTTCCTGGGACAGGGCCAAAGAGACCCAGTACTTC.

The sample holds many counts of this clonotype. The V gene is TRBV6-5, the J gene TRBJ1-5; TRBD1 matches 7 bases. V was pared by 0 bases and J by 3 bases, with 2 bases of the junction left unmatched. Germline-derived CDR1 and CDR2 are MNHEY and SVGAGI. The CDR3 consists of 15 residues. The CDR3 region has the DNA TGTGCCAGCAGTTACTCGGGACAGTCCAATCAGCCCCAGCATTTT. Protein sequence: CASSYSGQSNQPQHF.

About this clonotype: A much larger clone lies a single base off, so this may be a read error. V gene TRBV11-2 combines with J gene TRBJ1-2; the D gene is possibly TRBD1 (6 bases). Per the germline V gene, CDR1 is SGHAT and CDR2 is FQNNGV. The length of the CDR3 is 11 residues. V was cut by 4 bases and J by 12 bases, with 12 bases left in between. DNA of the CDR3: TGTGCCAGCAGCTCAGCAGGGGTCAACACCTTC. Its protein is CASSSAGVNTF.